This is a list of T cell receptor beta chains from one sample in a study of T cell clonotyping in hematopoietic cell transplantation. Sequenced by immunoSEQ multiplex PCR; TCRdb stores in-frame clones only, minus some. The sample lists over 6,000 clones, about 87% occurring once. The specimen comprised peripheral blood mononuclear cells, sampled 100 days after allogeneic stem cell transplant. These receptors came from a female patient aged 35 to 55 who had an allogeneic stem cell transplant from a related donor, so the T cells may come from the graft donor. Some clones in this sample may be carry-over from other donors' samples. The CDR3 runs from the conserved cysteine through the conserved F or W. Fields, in order: CDR3 length, clone size, D gene, V gene, J gene, CDR3 DNA, CDR3 protein. A D gene is named only where the DNA matches it firmly. Part of the rows lack a size; the others show once, few, many or a class for expanded clones.

13	NA	TRBD1	TRBV7-6	TRBJ1-1	TGTGCCAGCAGCATAGGACAGGGGGCGCGAGCTTTCTTT	CASSIGQGARAFF
15	NA	TRBD2	TRBV28	TRBJ2-1	TGTGCCAGCAGTCCCTGGACTAGCGACTACAATGAGCAGTTCTTC	CASSPWTSDYNEQFF
16	NA	TRBD1	TRBV19	TRBJ1-2	TGTGCCAGTAGTATAGACCTCTGGACAGGCGACTATGGCTACACCTTC	CASSIDLWTGDYGYTF
15	NA	NA	TRBV4-3	TRBJ2-3	TGCGCCAGCAGCCAAGGTTTCAGGGGCTCAGATACGCAGTATTTT	CASSQGFRGSDTQYF
13	NA	NA	TRBV19	TRBJ2-3	TGTGCCAGTAGTATAGATGTGAGGGATACGCAGTATTTT	CASSIDVRDTQYF
18	NA	NA	TRBV28	TRBJ2-3	TGTGCCAGCAGTTTAGGCCCTCTTGAGGGGCCGAGGGCAGATACGCAGTATTTT	CASSLGPLEGPRADTQYF
14	NA	TRBD1	TRBV28	TRBJ1-4	TGTGCCAGCAGTTCGACAGGGACTAATGAAAAACTGTTTTTT	CASSSTGTNEKLFF
14	NA	TRBD2	TRBV6-6	TRBJ2-5	TGTGCCAGCAGATCCGGGGGGGAGCAGTTGGCCCAGTACTTC	CASRSGGEQLAQYF
13	NA	TRBD1	TRBV10-3	TRBJ1-5	TGTGCCATCAATACAGGGGTCGATCAGCCCCAGCATTTT	CAINTGVDQPQHF
14	NA	NA	TRBV6-1	TRBJ1-5	TGTGCCAGCAAAATACGTTCTGGCAATCAGCCCCAGCATTTT	CASKIRSGNQPQHF
14	NA	NA	TRBV19	TRBJ1-1	TGTGCCAGTAGTATAGTCACGATGAACACTGAAGCTTTCTTT	CASSIVTMNTEAFF
16	NA	TRBD2	TRBV5-6	TRBJ2-1	TGTGCCAGCAGCTTGTACGGGACTAGCATCTCAGGGGAGCAGTTCTTC	CASSLYGTSISGEQFF
16	NA	TRBD2	TRBV27	TRBJ2-1	TGTGCCAGCAGTTCCCTTCTAGCGGCTCTTAACAATGAGCAGTTCTTC	CASSSLLAALNNEQFF
13	NA	TRBD1	TRBV5-1	TRBJ2-1	TGCGCCAGCAGCTCGGAAGGACAGGGTCGGCAGTTCTTC	CASSSEGQGRQFF
12	few	NA	TRBV19	TRBJ1-1	TGTGCCAGTAAAATGATGAACACTGAAGCTTTCTTT	CASKMMNTEAFF
15	large	NA	TRBV6-1	TRBJ2-6	TGTGCCAGCAGTGATGGGGGCTCTGGGGCCAACGTCCTGACTTTC	CASSDGGSGANVLTF
14	large	NA	TRBV5-1	TRBJ1-4	TGCGCCAGCAGCGCCTTTAGGCCCAATGAAAAACTGTTTTTT	CASSAFRPNEKLFF
13	NA	NA	TRBV10-3	TRBJ2-5	TGTGCCATCAGTGAGGACACCCAAGAGACCCAGTACTTC	CAISEDTQETQYF
15	NA	TRBD1	TRBV9	TRBJ2-7	TGTGCCAGCAGCTCAAGGACAGGAACCGAATACGAGCAGTACTTC	CASSSRTGTEYEQYF
20	NA	TRBD2	TRBV4-3	TRBJ2-1	TGCGCCAGCAGCCAAGACTCACTAGCGGGAGCAGGGAGGAGGAACAGTGAGCAGTTCTTC	CASSQDSLAGAGRRNSEQFF
10	once	NA	TRBV20-1	TRBJ1-2	TGCAGTGTTCGTCCCTATGGCTACACCTTC	CSVRPYGYTF
14	few	NA	TRBV5-5	TRBJ2-7	TGTGCCAGCAGCCCAAACAGGGACCCCTACGAGCAGTACTTC	CASSPNRDPYEQYF
16	NA	TRBD1	TRBV7-9	TRBJ1-3	TGTGCCAGCAGCTTAGGGACAGGGAGCTCTGGAAACACCATATATTTT	CASSLGTGSSGNTIYF
14	NA	NA	TRBV11-2	TRBJ1-2	TGTGCCAGCAGCTTACAGTCAAAGGGCTATGGCTACACCTTC	CASSLQSKGYGYTF
16	NA	TRBD2	TRBV28	TRBJ2-1	TGTGCCAGCAGTAATACGGGTCTAGCGGGCGCAGATGAGCAGTTCTTC	CASSNTGLAGADEQFF
15	NA	TRBD2	TRBV4-1	TRBJ2-7	TGCGCCAGCAGCCTCAAGACTAGCGGGGTGTACGAGCAGTACTTC	CASSLKTSGVYEQYF
15	once	NA	TRBV28	TRBJ2-7	TGTGCCAGCAGCCGCGGACAGTCTTGGGCCTACGAGCAGTACTTC	CASSRGQSWAYEQYF
15	NA	NA	TRBV4-2	TRBJ2-7	TGTGCCAGCAGCCAAGAATCTAGTTCCCCCTACGAGCAGTACTTC	CASSQESSSPYEQYF
15	NA	TRBD2	TRBV6-1	TRBJ2-7	TGTGCCAGCAGTGAAAGGACTAGCGGCAAGTTCGAGCAGTACTTC	CASSERTSGKFEQYF
16	NA	TRBD2	TRBV11-3	TRBJ2-1	TGTGCCAGCAGCTTAGTCGGCGGGGGTCTCTACAATGAGCAGTTCTTC	CASSLVGGGLYNEQFF
14	few	NA	TRBV6-6	TRBJ1-4	TGTGCCAGCAGTTACTCGGGAGCGGACGAAAAACTGTTTTTT	CASSYSGADEKLFF
14	NA	NA	TRBV7-3	TRBJ2-5	TGTGCCAGCAGCTTAGATACCGGCCCGGGGACCCAGTACTTC	CASSLDTGPGTQYF
16	NA	TRBD1	TRBV27	TRBJ2-4	TGTGCCAGCAGTTCGACCCCAGGGGGAGCCAAAAACATTCAGTACTTC	CASSSTPGGAKNIQYF
14	NA	NA	TRBV30	TRBJ2-7	TGTGCCTGGAGTGACGGGGGAAGCTCCTACGAGCAGTATTTC	CAWSDGGSSYEQYF
17	once	NA	TRBV14	TRBJ2-7	TGTGCCAGCAGCCTACCTTGGGGGGCAGGGGGTCTACGTGAGCAGTACTTC	CASSLPWGAGGLREQYF
14	NA	NA	TRBV7-9	TRBJ1-6	TGTGCCAGCAGCCAGGTTTGGGAGGGGTCACCCCTCCACTTT	CASSQVWEGSPLHF